This T cell receptor (beta chain) was sequenced for a study of T cell changes during pregnancy in multiple sclerosis. Germline values: CDR1 MNHEY, CDR2 SMNVEV (reference sequence). V was clipped by 5 bases and J by 3 bases; unmatched bases: 10. The CDR3 has 17 residues. Here immunoSEQ multiplex PCR was the method, and the copy in TCRdb shows in-frame clones only, minus some. Here the sample spans tens of thousands of clones, approximately 91% being singletons. The sequenced sample was peripheral blood, obtained in the first trimester of pregnancy. The receptor's source is a female donor with multiple sclerosis, enrolled in a pregnancy study. This chain joins TRBV27 and TRBJ2-7; 13 nucleotides line up with TRBD2. This CDR3 reads CASSPGLAGAAVYEQYF. The CDR3 nucleotides are TGTGCCAGCAGTCCCGGACTAGCGGGAGCTGCGGTCTACGAGCAGTACTTC.